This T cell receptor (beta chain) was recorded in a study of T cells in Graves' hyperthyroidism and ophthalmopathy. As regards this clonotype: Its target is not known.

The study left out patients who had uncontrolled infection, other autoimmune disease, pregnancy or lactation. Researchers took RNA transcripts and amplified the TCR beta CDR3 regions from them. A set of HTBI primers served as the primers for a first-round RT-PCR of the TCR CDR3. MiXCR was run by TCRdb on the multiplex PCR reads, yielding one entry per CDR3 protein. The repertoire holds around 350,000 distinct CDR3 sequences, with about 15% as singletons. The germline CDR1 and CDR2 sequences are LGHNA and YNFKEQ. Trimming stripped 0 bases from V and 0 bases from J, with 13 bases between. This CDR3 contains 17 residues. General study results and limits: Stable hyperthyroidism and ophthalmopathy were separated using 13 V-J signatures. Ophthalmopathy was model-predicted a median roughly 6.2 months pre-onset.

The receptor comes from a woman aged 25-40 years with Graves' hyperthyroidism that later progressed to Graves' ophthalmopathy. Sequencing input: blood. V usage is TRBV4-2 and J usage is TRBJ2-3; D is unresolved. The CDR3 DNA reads TGTGCCAGCAGCCAAGATCCCAGCCCCCATAGCACAGATACGCAGTATTTT. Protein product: CASSQDPSPHSTDTQYF.